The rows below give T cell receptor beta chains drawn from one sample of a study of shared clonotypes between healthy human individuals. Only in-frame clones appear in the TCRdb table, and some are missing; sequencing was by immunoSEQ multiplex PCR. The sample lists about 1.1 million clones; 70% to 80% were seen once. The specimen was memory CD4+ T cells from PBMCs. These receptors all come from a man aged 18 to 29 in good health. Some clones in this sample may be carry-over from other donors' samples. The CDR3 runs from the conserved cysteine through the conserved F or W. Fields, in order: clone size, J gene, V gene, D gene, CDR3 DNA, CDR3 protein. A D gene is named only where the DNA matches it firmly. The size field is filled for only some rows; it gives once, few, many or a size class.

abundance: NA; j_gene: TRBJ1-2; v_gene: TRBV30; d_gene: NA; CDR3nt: TGTGCCTGGAGTATCGGACGCTCTTTCTATGGCTACACCTTC; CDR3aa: CAWSIGRSFYGYTF
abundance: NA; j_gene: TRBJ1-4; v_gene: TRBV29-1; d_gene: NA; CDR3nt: TGCAGCGTGGGGGGGGCTGATGAAAAACTGTTTTTT; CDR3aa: CSVGGADEKLFF
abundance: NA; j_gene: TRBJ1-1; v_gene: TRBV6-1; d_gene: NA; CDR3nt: TGTGCCAGCAAATTCGGGGGAATGAACACTGAAGCTTTCTTT; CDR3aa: CASKFGGMNTEAFF
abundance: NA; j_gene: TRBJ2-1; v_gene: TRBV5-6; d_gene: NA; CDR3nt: TGTGCCAGCAGCTCAAACCTAGGATCGATGCCGAATGAGCAGTTCTTC; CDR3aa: CASSSNLGSMPNEQFF
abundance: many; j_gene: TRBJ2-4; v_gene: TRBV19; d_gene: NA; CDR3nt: TGTGCCAGTAGTATATCCCCTGGGCCGGGCATTCAGTACTTC; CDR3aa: CASSISPGPGIQYF
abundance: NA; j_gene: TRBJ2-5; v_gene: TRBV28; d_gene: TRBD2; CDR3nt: TGTGCCAGCAATCGCGGGACTAGCGGAAAAGAGACCCAGTACTTC; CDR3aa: CASNRGTSGKETQYF
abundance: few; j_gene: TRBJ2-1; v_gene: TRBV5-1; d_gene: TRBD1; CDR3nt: TGCGCCAGCAGCTTACAGGGGCGAGATATCGATGAGCAGTTCTTC; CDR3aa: CASSLQGRDIDEQFF
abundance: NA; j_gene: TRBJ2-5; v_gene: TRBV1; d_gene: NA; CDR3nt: TGCACCAGCAGCCAAGATCGGCGCGCCCAGATCCAAGAGACCCAGTACTTC; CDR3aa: CTSSQDRRAQIQETQYF
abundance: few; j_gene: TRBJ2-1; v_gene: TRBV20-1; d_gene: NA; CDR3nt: TGCAGTGCTACCTACAATGAGCAGTTCTTC; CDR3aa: CSATYNEQFF
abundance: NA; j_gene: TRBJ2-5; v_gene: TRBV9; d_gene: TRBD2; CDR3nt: TGTGCCAGCAGCGTAGCAGCGGGAGAGGAGACCCAGTACTTC; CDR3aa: CASSVAAGEETQYF
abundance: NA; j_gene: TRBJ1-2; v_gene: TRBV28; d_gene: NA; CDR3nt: TGTGCCAGCGGGAAGGACACCGCTTATTATGGCTACACCTTC; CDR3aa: CASGKDTAYYGYTF
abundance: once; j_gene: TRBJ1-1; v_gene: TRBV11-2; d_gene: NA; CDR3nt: TGTGCCAGCAGCTTAGATCTCGGGAGGAACACTGAAGCTTTCTTT; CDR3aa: CASSLDLGRNTEAFF
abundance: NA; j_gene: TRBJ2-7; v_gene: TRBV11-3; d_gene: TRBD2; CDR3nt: TGTGCCAGCAGCTTAGATCATTTGGGACTAATCTACGAGCAGTACTTC; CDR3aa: CASSLDHLGLIYEQYF
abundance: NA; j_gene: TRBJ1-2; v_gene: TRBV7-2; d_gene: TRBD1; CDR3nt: TGTGCCAGCAGCCCGGGACAGGGGAGAAAGAGCTATGGCTACACCTTC; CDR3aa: CASSPGQGRKSYGYTF
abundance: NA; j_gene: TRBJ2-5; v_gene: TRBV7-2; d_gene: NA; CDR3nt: TGTGCCAGCAGCTTAAATGGGCGGGAGACCCAGTACTTC; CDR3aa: CASSLNGRETQYF
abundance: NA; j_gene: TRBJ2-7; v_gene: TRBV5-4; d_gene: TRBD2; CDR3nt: TGTGCCAGCAGCCCCGGGACTAGCGGGAGTCTCTACGAGCAGTACTTC; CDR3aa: CASSPGTSGSLYEQYF
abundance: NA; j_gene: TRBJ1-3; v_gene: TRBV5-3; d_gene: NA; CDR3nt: TGTGCCAGCAGTCCCGCGGGCGCCGGAAACACCATATATTTT; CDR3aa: CASSPAGAGNTIYF
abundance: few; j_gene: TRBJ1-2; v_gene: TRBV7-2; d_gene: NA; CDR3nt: TGTGCCAGCAGCTTATCCGGCTATGGCTACACCTTC; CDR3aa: CASSLSGYGYTF
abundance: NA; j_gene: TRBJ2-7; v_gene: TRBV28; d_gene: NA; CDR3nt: TGTGCCAGCAGTTTAGAACGGACAGTACGCCTGGAGCAGTACTTC; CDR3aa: CASSLERTVRLEQYF
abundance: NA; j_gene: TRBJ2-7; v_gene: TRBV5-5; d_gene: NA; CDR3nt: TGTGCCAGCAGCTTGCTGGGGGCGGGTTACGAGCAGTACTTC; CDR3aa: CASSLLGAGYEQYF
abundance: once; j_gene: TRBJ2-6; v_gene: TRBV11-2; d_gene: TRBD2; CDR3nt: TGTGCCAGCAGCTTTTGGGAGGGCGCTGGGGCCAACGTCCTGACTTTC; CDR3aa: CASSFWEGAGANVLTF
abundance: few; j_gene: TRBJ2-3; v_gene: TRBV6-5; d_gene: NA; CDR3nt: TGTGCCAGCAGTCGGGAAGATAGCACAGATACGCAGTATTTT; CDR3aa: CASSREDSTDTQYF
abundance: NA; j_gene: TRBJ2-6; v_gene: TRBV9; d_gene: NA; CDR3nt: TGTGCCAGCAGCGTAGGGACAGCCTCTGGGGCCAACGTCCTGACTTTC; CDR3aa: CASSVGTASGANVLTF
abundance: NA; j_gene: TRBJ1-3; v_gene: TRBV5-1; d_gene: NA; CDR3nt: TGCGCCAGCAGCTACCTCCCTCAATCTGGAAACACCATATATTTT; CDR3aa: CASSYLPQSGNTIYF
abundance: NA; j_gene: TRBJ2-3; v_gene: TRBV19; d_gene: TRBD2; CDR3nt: TGTGCCAGTTTAAACCTAGCGGCCAGCACAGATACGCAGTATTTT; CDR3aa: CASLNLAASTDTQYF
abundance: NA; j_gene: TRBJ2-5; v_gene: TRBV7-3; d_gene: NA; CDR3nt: TGTGCCAGCAGCTCCCGCCTCGGTGAGACCCAGTACTTC; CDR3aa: CASSSRLGETQYF
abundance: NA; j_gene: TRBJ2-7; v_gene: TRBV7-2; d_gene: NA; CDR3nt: TGTGCCAGCAGCTTAAGACAGGCCCACGACTTC; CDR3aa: CASSLRQAHDF
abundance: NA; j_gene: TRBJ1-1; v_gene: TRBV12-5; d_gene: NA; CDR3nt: TGTGCTAGTGGGACTGGACGGCGGGAGACTGAAGCTTTCTTT; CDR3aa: CASGTGRRETEAFF
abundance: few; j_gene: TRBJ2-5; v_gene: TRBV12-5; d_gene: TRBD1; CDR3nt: TGTGCTAGTGGTTTGGGACAGGGGGTCGGAGAGACCCAGTACTTC; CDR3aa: CASGLGQGVGETQYF
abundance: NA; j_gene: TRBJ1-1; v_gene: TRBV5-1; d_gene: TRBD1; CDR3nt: TGCGCCAGCACCATGACAGGGATGAACACTGAAGCTTTCTTT; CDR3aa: CASTMTGMNTEAFF
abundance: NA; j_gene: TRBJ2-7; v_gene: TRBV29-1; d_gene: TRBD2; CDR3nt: TGCAGCGCTGGACTAGCGGGAGTCAACGAGCAGTACTTC; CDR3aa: CSAGLAGVNEQYF
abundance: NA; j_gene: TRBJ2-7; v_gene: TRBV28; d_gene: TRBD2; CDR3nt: TGTGCCAGCAGTCCGGGACTAGCGACCTACGAGCAGTACTTC; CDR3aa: CASSPGLATYEQYF
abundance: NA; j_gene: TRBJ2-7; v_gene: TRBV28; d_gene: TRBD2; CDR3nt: TGTGCCAGCAGCCGGGGACTAGCGGGAGGGCGTTCGTGGGAGCAGTACTTC; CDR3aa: CASSRGLAGGRSWEQYF
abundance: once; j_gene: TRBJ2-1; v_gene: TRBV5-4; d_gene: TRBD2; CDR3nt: TGTGCCAGCAGCTTTACTAGCGGATCCTACAATGAGCAGTTCTTC; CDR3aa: CASSFTSGSYNEQFF
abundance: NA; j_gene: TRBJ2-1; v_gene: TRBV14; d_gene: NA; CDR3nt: TGTGCCAGCAGCCAAGGGACTTTTTACAATGAGCAGTTCTTC; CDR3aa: CASSQGTFYNEQFF
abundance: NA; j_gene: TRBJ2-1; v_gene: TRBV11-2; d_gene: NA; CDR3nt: TGTGCCAGCAGCCCGACTGGACTACCCTTCGATGAGCAGTTCTTC; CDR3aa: CASSPTGLPFDEQFF
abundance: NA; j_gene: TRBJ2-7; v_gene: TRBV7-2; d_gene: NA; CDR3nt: TGTGCCAGCAGCTTAGGGTCGCCAGGGGAAGAGCAGTACTTC; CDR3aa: CASSLGSPGEEQYF
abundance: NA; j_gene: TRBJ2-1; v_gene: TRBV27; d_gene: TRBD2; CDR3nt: TGTGCCAGCAGTTTATTCTCCTTTAGGGGGTCCAATATGGCGGGAGGGCCGACGGAGCAGTTCTTC; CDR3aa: CASSLFSFRGSNMAGGPTEQFF
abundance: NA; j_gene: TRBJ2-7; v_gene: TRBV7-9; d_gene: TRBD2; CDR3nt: TGTGCCAGCAGCCCCCGGGGACTAGCGGGAGTTGGGACGGTATTC; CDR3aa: CASSPRGLAGVGTVF
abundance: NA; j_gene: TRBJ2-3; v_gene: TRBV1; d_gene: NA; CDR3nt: TGCACCAGCAGCCAAGAGGGGGATCTCACAGATACGCAGTATTTT; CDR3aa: CTSSQEGDLTDTQYF
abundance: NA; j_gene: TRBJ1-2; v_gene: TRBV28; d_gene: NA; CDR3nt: TGTGCCAGCAGCACCAGGGTCGTTGGGTATGGCTACACCTTC; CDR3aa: CASSTRVVGYGYTF
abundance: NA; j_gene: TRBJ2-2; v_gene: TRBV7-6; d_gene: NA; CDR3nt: TGTGCCAGCAGCCGCTTGGGAGGTTCATCGGGGGAGCTGTTTTTT; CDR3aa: CASSRLGGSSGELFF
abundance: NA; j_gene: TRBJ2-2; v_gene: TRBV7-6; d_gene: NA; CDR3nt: TGTGCCAGCAGCTCCTTGGAGACCGGGGAGCTGTTTTTT; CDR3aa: CASSSLETGELFF
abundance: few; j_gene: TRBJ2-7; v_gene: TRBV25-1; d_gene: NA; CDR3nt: TGTGCCAGCAGTGAAGGGTATGGGGCGGCCTACGAGCAGTACTTC; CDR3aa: CASSEGYGAAYEQYF
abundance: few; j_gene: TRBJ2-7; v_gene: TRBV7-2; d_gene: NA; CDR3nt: TGTGCCAGCAGCTTACGGACTACAACCTCCTACGAGCAGTACTTC; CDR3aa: CASSLRTTTSYEQYF
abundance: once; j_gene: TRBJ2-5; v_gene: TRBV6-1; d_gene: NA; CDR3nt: TGTGCCAGCAGTGGAGGGGGTGAGGGGGAGACCCAGTACTTC; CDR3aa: CASSGGGEGETQYF
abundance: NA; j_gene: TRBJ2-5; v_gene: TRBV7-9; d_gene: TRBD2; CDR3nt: TGTGCCAGCAGCGTTGGGCTAGCGGCGTACCAAGAGACCCAGTACTTC; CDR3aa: CASSVGLAAYQETQYF
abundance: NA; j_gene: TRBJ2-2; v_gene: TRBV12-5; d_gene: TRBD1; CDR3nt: TGTGCTAGTGGTTTAGGACAGGGCCTTAGCAAAAGGAACACCGGGGAGCTGTTTTTT; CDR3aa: CASGLGQGLSKRNTGELFF